The 26 T cell receptor beta chains below were found in one sample sequenced in a study of human T cells and chemical hapten exposure. Time point in this sample: pre-sensitization, week 0. The sample's treatment: therapeutic diphenylcyclopropenone sensitization with weekly scalp DPC. TCRdb reprocessed the RACE reads via MiXCR and lists one record per CDR3 protein. This sample carries about 120,000 distinct CDR3 sequences, less than 15% of them seen once, and the ten largest clones take around 2.8%. The sequences come from whole blood, collected in connection with sensitization to the hapten diphenylcyclopropenone (DPC). The receptors here all came from a woman between 18 and 29 years old with alopecia areata. Some clones in this sample may be carry-over from other donors' samples.

This clonotype appeared a few times. The CDR3 protein is CATSRAGFYGYTF. CDR3 DNA sequence: TGTGCCACCAGCAGAGCGGGGTTCTATGGCTACACCTTC. This chain joins TRBV15 and TRBJ1-2, with D unclear. V was pared by 1 base and J by 4 bases, with 7 bases between. The CDR3 is 13 amino acids. Germline V gene lookup returns CDR1 LNHNV and CDR2 YYDKDF (reference sequence).

The CDR3, as DNA: TGTGCCAGCATCCTGGGTGGGGACCACGAGCAGTACTTC. Its protein is CASILGGDHEQYF. This rearrangement joins TRBV2 to TRBJ2-7; D is perhaps TRBD1 or TRBD2 (5 bases each). CDR3 length equals 13 residues. The germline CDR1 and CDR2 sequences are SNHLY and FYNNEI. V was trimmed by 7 bases and J by 5 bases, leaving 15 bases between them.

Note on this clonotype: Because it lacks the conserved phenylalanine or tryptophan at the end, this CDR3 is likely a read error. This chain links TRBV7-2 with TRBJ2-1, with D perhaps assigned TRBD1 or TRBD2 (5 bases each). CDR3 length: 15 residues. The ends were cut back, 3 bases at V and 8 bases at J, with 17 bases in the middle. Germline V gives CDR1 SGHTA, CDR2 FQGNSA. CDR3 bases: TGTGCCAGCAGCTTGGGACCCTGGGAGATGGATGAGCAGTTCTCC. Encoded protein: CASSLGPWEMDEQFS.

This clonotype was counted many times. This CDR3 reads CSANQLVLRDFNEKLFF. CDR3 DNA sequence: TGCAGTGCTAACCAGCTAGTACTCCGGGACTTTAATGAAAAACTGTTTTTT. The chain links TRBV20-1 to TRBJ1-4, with a tentative D call TRBD1 (5 bases). Between the trimmed V and J ends, which lost 4 bases and 4 bases, there was a span of 22 bases. This CDR3 contains 17 residues. CDR1 is DFQATT and CDR2 is SNEGSKA in the germline V gene (reference sequence).

V and J are TRBV4-3 and TRBJ2-7; a weak D match, TRBD1 (6 bases). The CDR3 is 14 residues long. CDR1 is LGHNA and CDR2 is YSLEER in the germline V gene. V lost 3 bases and J 6 bases, leaving 15 bases between the germline ends. CDR3 coding DNA: TGCGCCAGCAGCCAGATCAGGGGTTTGGGCGAGCAGTACTTC. This encodes CASSQIRGLGEQYF.

The V gene is TRBV6-2 or TRBV6-3, the J gene TRBJ1-5; 12 bases fit TRBD1. Germline V gene data show CDR1 as MNHEY and CDR2 as SVGEGT. Trimming took 0 bases from V and 1 from J; bases not matched to a gene: 4. CDR3 size: 18 residues. The CDR3 DNA is TGTGCCAGCAGTTACTCGGGACAGGGGGCGCGGAGCAATCAGCCCCAGCATTTT. This sequence encodes CASSYSGQGARSNQPQHF.

This clonotype was found a few times. V and J are TRBV2 and TRBJ2-1; TRBD1 aligns across 9 bases. The V gene end was trimmed by 6 bases and the J gene end by 1 base; junction bases not matched to a gene: 7. The CDR3 runs 16 residues. The germline V gene encodes CDR1 SNHLY and CDR2 FYNNEI. The DNA of the CDR3 is TGTGCCAGCAGGGATCTGGACAGGGGATCCTACAATGAGCAGTTCTTC. Amino acids: CASRDLDRGSYNEQFF.

This clonotype was seen a handful of times. The chain employs TRBV11-1 and TRBJ2-1, with D perhaps matching TRBD1 (5 bases). The CDR3 consists of 17 residues. Looked up from germline, CDR1 is SGHAT and CDR2 is FQDESV (reference sequence). Between the trimmed V and J ends, which lost 0 bases and 5 bases, there was a span of 17 bases. This chain's CDR3 is CASSLAFDPRVHNEQFF. The CDR3 DNA reads TGTGCCAGCAGCTTAGCTTTCGATCCCAGGGTCCACAATGAGCAGTTCTTC.

V and J are TRBV30 and TRBJ1-3, with 9 bases matching TRBD1. With V trimmed by 3 bases and J by 3 bases, 6 bases remained unmatched. CDR3 length: 15 residues. Germline CDR1 GTSNPN, CDR2 SVGIG (reference sequence). The DNA for the CDR3 is TGTGCCTGGAGACTAACAGGGGGCGTTGGAAACACCATATATTTT. Translating gives CAWRLTGGVGNTIYF.

V is TRBV2 and J is TRBJ1-6, with D possibly being TRBD1 (6 bases). Trimming left V 5 bases short and J 7 bases short, with 15 bases between. The germline V gene has CDR1 SNHLY and CDR2 FYNNEI. The CDR3 has 15 amino acids. The CDR3: CASSPRQVGNSPLHF. The CDR3, as DNA: TGTGCCAGCAGTCCCCGACAGGTTGGGAATTCACCCCTCCACTTT.

The chain's CDR3 is CSVEGQETQYF. CDR3 coding DNA: TGCAGCGTTGAGGGCCAAGAGACCCAGTACTTC. This chain uses TRBV29-1 with TRBJ2-5; D not certain. Looked up from germline, CDR1 is SQVTM and CDR2 is ANQGSEA. The CDR3 has 11 amino acids. The V and J ends lost 3 bases and 1 base respectively, with 3 bases between them.

This clonotype was picked up a small number of times. The chain recombines TRBV20-1 with TRBJ2-5, with D possibly TRBD1 on 5 matching bases. V dropped 4 bases and J dropped 7 bases, with 19 bases sitting between them. In germline, CDR1 is DFQATT, CDR2 SNEGSKA (reference sequence). CDR3 size: 14 residues. The CDR3 reads CSAIRGLPRGTQYF. The DNA for the CDR3 is TGCAGTGCTATAAGGGGCCTCCCAAGAGGGACCCAGTACTTC.

The V gene is TRBV12-3 or TRBV12-4, the J gene TRBJ2-1; 8 nucleotides line up with TRBD2. Unmatched junction bases numbered 11, after V lost 5 bases and J lost 5 bases. This CDR3 is built from 16 residues. DNA of the CDR3: TGTGCCAGCAGTCCCCGTAGTAGCGGGGCCGACAATGAGCAGTTCTTC. Translation gives CASSPRSSGADNEQFF.

This clonotype was detected a few times. The V and J genes are TRBV6-5 and TRBJ1-3; TRBD1 agrees at 7 bases. From germline, CDR1 is MNHEY and CDR2 SVGAGI. CDR3 size: 13 residues. The trim removed 6 bases at V and 5 bases at J, leaving 4 bases unmatched. CDR3 region: CASSPQGRNTIYF. As DNA, the CDR3 is TGTGCCAGCAGCCCACAGGGGAGAAACACCATATATTTT.

Here the CDR3 reads CASSGGRSGNTIYF. In DNA, the CDR3 is TGTGCCAGCTCTGGGGGCCGCTCTGGAAACACCATATATTTT. The chain joins TRBV18 to TRBJ1-3, with D possibly matching TRBD1 (6 bases). There are 14 residues in the CDR3. Germline V gives CDR1 KGHSH, CDR2 LQKENI. Trimming pared 6 bases from V and 0 bases from J, leaving 9 bases between.

This clonotype was observed a handful of times. The chain has TRBV20-1 and TRBJ1-1, with D hard to call. V was pared by 5 bases and J by 3 bases, with 19 bases between. The germline V gene has CDR1 DFQATT and CDR2 SNEGSKA (reference sequence). The length of the CDR3 is 15 residues. The DNA for the CDR3 is TGCAGTGCTGAACCACCAACATGGGAGGACACTGAAGCTTTCTTT. Its protein product is CSAEPPTWEDTEAFF.

V usage is TRBV12-3 or TRBV12-4 and J usage is TRBJ1-5; tentatively, D is TRBD1 (5 bases). This CDR3 spans 17 amino acids. V was cut by 5 bases and J by 4 bases, with 21 bases left in between. The CDR3 DNA reads TGTGCCAGCAGTGTCCAGAGGACTCGGGGCAGGAATCAGCCCCAGCATTTT. Residues: CASSVQRTRGRNQPQHF.

In this sample, this clonotype turned up a few times. The chain employs TRBV12-3 or TRBV12-4 and TRBJ1-4; unclear D gene. The V and J ends lost 0 bases and 3 bases respectively, with 11 bases between them. The CDR3 spans 16 residues. CDR3 residues: CASSLAQLGPNEKLFF. In DNA, the CDR3 is TGTGCCAGCAGTTTAGCGCAACTCGGACCTAATGAAAAACTGTTTTTT.

The rearrangement links TRBV30 to TRBJ2-3; D call uncertain. This CDR3 is built from 11 residues. V dropped 7 bases and J dropped 4 bases, with 9 bases sitting between them. CDR1 is GTSNPN and CDR2 is SVGIG in the germline V gene (reference sequence). The DNA of the CDR3 is TGTGCCTCCGTTGTGTCAGATACGCAGTATTTT. Translated: CASVVSDTQYF. The full variable domain, completed using reference TRBV30 and TRBJ2-3, is SQTIHQWPATLVQPVGSPLSLECTVEGTSNPNLYWYRQAAGRGLQLLFYSVGIGQISSEVPQNLSASRPQDRQFILSSKKLLLSDSGFYLCASVVSDTQYFGPGTRLTVL.

This clonotype appeared a few times. V and J are TRBV6-6 and TRBJ1-3; D possibly corresponds to TRBD1 (5 bases). CDR1 is MNHNY and CDR2 is SVGAGI in the germline V gene (reference sequence). There are 14 residues in the CDR3. V was pared by 2 bases and J by 0 bases, with 5 bases between. CDR3 DNA sequence: TGTGCCAGCAGTTACCAGGGCTCTGGAAACACCATATATTTT. Protein sequence: CASSYQGSGNTIYF.

In this sample, this clonotype turned up a few times. The chain is built from TRBV14 and TRBJ2-7; D gene ambiguous. The CDR3 has 11 residues. V was shortened by 2 bases and J by 7 bases, with 6 bases between the two germline ends. In germline, CDR1 is SGHDN, CDR2 FVKESK. This CDR3 is CASSQSGEQYF. The CDR3 DNA reads TGTGCCAGCAGCCAATCCGGGGAGCAGTACTTC. Combining the CDR3 with reference TRBV14 and TRBJ2-7 gives the whole variable domain EAGVTQFPSHSVIEKGQTVTLRCDPISGHDNLYWYRRVMGKEIKFLLHFVKESKQDESGMPNNRFLAERTGGTYSTLKVQPAELEDSGVYFCASSQSGEQYFGPGTRLTVT.

The rearrangement joins TRBV7-6 to TRBJ2-1; 8 bases are shared with TRBD2. V dropped 4 bases and J dropped 7; count of bases not matched to a gene: 12. The CDR3 contains 16 residues. Germline loops: CDR1 SGHVS, CDR2 FNYEAQ. The CDR3 DNA follows: TGTGCCAGCAGCTCCCAACCGGGGGGGCCATCGAATGAGCAGTTCTTC. Its translation: CASSSQPGGPSNEQFF.

The genes are TRBV27 and TRBJ2-7, with TRBD1 as a possible D gene (6 bases). CDR1 and CDR2 (germline): MNHEY, SMNVEV (reference sequence). The V end lost 2 bases, the J end lost 4 bases, and 15 bases lay between the germline ends. The CDR3 extends over 15 amino acids. The CDR3 region is CASSLEPGDGYEQYF. The DNA for the CDR3 is TGTGCCAGCAGTTTAGAACCAGGGGATGGATACGAGCAGTACTTC.

The CDR3 is CASSSQGFDGYTF. The CDR3 bases are TGTGCCAGCAGTTCCCAGGGGTTCGATGGCTACACCTTC. The chain recombines TRBV6-2 or TRBV6-3 with TRBJ1-2; tentatively, D is TRBD1 (6 bases). V was shortened by 4 bases and J by 6 bases, with 12 bases between the two germline ends. Germline V CDR1 and CDR2: MNHEY, SVGEGT. The CDR3 loop spans 13 amino acids.

This clonotype was recorded only once. V gene TRBV7-2 combines with J gene TRBJ2-4; 9 nucleotides agree with TRBD1. The CDR3 extends over 16 amino acids. CDR1 is SGHTA, CDR2 FQGNSA, per germline. J lost 0 bases, V lost 5 bases, and 5 bases had no gene match. The CDR3: CASSLNRGQAKNIQYF. For the CDR3, the DNA is TGTGCCAGCAGCCTAAACAGGGGGCAAGCCAAAAACATTCAGTACTTC.

The chain couples TRBV9 to TRBJ1-5; possible D gene TRBD1, 5 bases. The CDR3 contains 15 residues. Trimming stripped 0 bases from V and 1 base from J, with 8 bases between. Germline loops: CDR1 SGDLS, CDR2 YYNGEE. The CDR3 region is CASSVAGGSNQPQHF. CDR3 in DNA: TGTGCCAGCAGCGTAGCTGGGGGGAGCAATCAGCCCCAGCATTTT. The variable domain in full, with the rest retrieved from reference TRBV9 and TRBJ1-5, is DSGVTQTPKHLITATGQRVTLRCSPRSGDLSVYWYQQSLDQGLQFLIQYYNGEERAKGNILERFSAQQFPDLHSELNLSSLELGDSALYFCASSVAGGSNQPQHFGDGTRLSIL.